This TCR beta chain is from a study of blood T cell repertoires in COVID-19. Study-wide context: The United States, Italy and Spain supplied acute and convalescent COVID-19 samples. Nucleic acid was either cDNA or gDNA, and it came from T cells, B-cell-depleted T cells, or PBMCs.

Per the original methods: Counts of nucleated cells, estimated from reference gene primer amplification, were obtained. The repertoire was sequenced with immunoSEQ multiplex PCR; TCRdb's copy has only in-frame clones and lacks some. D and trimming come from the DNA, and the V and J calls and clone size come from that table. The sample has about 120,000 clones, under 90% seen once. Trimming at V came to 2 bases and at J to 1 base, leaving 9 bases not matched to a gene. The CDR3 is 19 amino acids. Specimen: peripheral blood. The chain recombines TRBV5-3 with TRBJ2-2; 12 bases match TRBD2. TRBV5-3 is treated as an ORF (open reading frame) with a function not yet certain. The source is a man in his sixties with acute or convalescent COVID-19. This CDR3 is CARSLPPPLAGGNTGELFF. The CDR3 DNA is TGTGCCAGAAGCTTACCCCCCCCACTAGCGGGAGGGAACACCGGGGAGCTGTTTTTT.